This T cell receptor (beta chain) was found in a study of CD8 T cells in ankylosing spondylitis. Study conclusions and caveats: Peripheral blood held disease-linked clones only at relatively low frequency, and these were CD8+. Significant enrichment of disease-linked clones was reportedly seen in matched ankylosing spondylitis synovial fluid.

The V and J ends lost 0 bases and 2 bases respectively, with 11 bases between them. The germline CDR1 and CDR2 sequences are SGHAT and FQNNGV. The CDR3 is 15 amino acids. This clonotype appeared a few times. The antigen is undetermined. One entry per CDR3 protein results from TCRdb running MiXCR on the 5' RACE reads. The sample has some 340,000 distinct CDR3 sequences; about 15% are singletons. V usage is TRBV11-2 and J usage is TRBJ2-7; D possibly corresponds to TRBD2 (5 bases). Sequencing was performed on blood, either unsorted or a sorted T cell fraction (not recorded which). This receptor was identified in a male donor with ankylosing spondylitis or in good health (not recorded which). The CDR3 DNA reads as TGTGCCAGCAGCTTAGATCGCGGGTACCCCTACGAGCAGTACTTC. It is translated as CASSLDRGYPYEQYF.